One and the same sample provided the 29 T cell receptor beta chains below, sequenced in a study of blood T cell repertoires in COVID-19. Using immunoSEQ multiplex PCR, the repertoire was profiled, and TCRdb retains in-frame clones only, with some absent. In the table there are roughly 200,000 clones, more than 75% of which are singletons. Sequenced sample: peripheral blood. Receptors originate from a woman aged 80 or over with acute or convalescent COVID-19.

CDR3 sequence reads: CASSLDRGKIVYF. The CDR3 DNA follows: TGTGCCAGCAGCTTAGACAGGGGTAAAATTGTGTACTTC. The chain has TRBV7-2 and TRBJ2-4; 7 nucleotides line up with TRBD1. Germline trimming cut 1 base from V and 15 bases from J; bases unmatched to any gene: 9. This CDR3 has 13 residues. CDR1 SGHTA and CDR2 FQGNSA come from the germline V gene.

The CDR3 spells CASRGTGGYYEQYF. The CDR3 DNA reads as TGTGCCAGCAGGGGGACAGGGGGCTACTACGAGCAGTACTTC. The chain carries TRBV2 and TRBJ2-7, with 12 bases lining up with TRBD1. The CDR3 covers 14 residues. V lost 6 bases and J lost 3; bases outside the gene matches: 3. Per germline, CDR1 SNHLY and CDR2 FYNNEI.

This rearrangement joins TRBV9 to TRBJ2-7, with 7 positions matching TRBD1. CDR3 size: 15 residues. Germline V gene data show CDR1 as SGDLS and CDR2 as YYNGEE. The J segment lost 3 bases and the V segment lost 0 bases, leaving 6 bases of the junction unmatched. For the CDR3, the DNA is TGTGCCAGCAGCGTAGGACAGGGTTTCGGCTACGAGCAGTACTTC. Protein product: CASSVGQGFGYEQYF.

The V and J genes are TRBV7-3 and TRBJ2-1, with 9 bases that match TRBD1. J was trimmed by 3 bases and V by 5 bases; bases with no gene match: 5. The CDR3 spans 15 residues. The germline gives CDR1 SGHTA, CDR2 FQGTGA. The CDR3 is CASSPRGQGYNEQFF. The CDR3 DNA reads as TGTGCCAGCAGCCCCCGGGGACAGGGCTACAATGAGCAGTTCTTC.

The chain employs TRBV27 and TRBJ2-7; 8 nucleotides agree with TRBD2. The CDR3 loop spans 16 amino acids. V was pared by 6 bases and J by 0 bases, with 10 bases of the junction left unmatched. Germline V gives CDR1 MNHEY, CDR2 SMNVEV (reference sequence). In nucleotides, the CDR3 is TGTGCCAGCAGCCCATCTGCGGGGGGCCTCTCCTACGAGCAGTACTTC. Protein: CASSPSAGGLSYEQYF.

The chain carries TRBV19 and TRBJ1-2, with 9 nucleotides matching TRBD1. V trimming: 7 bases; J trimming: 8 bases; junction bases outside the gene matches: 8. CDR1 and CDR2 (germline): LNHDA, SQIVND (reference sequence). The CDR3 has 13 amino acids. CDR3 loop: CASTRDRVYGYTF. The CDR3 nucleotides read TGTGCCAGTACCCGGGACAGGGTCTACGGCTACACCTTC.

CDR3 in DNA: TGTGCCAGCAGCTTCTATACAGGGAACACCGGGGAGCTGTTTTTT. As protein: CASSFYTGNTGELFF. The V gene is TRBV7-2, the J gene TRBJ2-2; a weak D match, TRBD1 (5 bases). Trimming removed 3 bases at V and 1 base at J, with 9 bases between. This CDR3 is 15 amino acids long. CDR1 and CDR2 (germline): SGHTA, FQGNSA.

The gene calls are TRBV13 and TRBJ1-1; possibly TRBD1 for D (6 bases). CDR1 is PRHDT, CDR2 FYEKMQ, per germline (reference sequence). The CDR3 is 15 amino acids. V was pared by 6 bases and J by 2 bases, with 16 bases between. The DNA of the CDR3 is TGTGCCAGCAGACCTGGTCCCAGGGGCAACACTGAAGCTTTCTTT. Amino acid sequence: CASRPGPRGNTEAFF. Together with reference TRBV13 and TRBJ1-1, the CDR3 gives the full variable domain: AAGVIQSPRHLIKEKRETATLKCYPIPRHDTVYWYQQGPGQDPQFLISFYEKMQSDKGSIPDRFSAQQFSDYHSELNMSSLELGDSALYFCASRPGPRGNTEAFFGQGTRLTVV.

The chain links TRBV6-5 to TRBJ1-4; TRBD1 might be the D (5 bases). The V gene's germline CDR1 is MNHEY and CDR2 SVGAGI. The CDR3 is 14 residues long. V gave up 8 bases and J gave up 1 base, with 11 bases separating them. CDR3 sequence: CASRVGVTNEKLFF. For the CDR3, the DNA is TGTGCCAGCCGGGTAGGGGTAACTAATGAAAAACTGTTTTTT.

The rearrangement joins TRBV9 to TRBJ2-1; maybe TRBD1 (5 bases). The germline V gene has CDR1 SGDLS and CDR2 YYNGEE. The V and J ends lost 0 bases and 6 bases respectively, with 10 bases between them. The CDR3 runs 14 residues. The CDR3, as DNA: TGTGCCAGCAGCGTAGCCTCCAGGGCCAATGAGCAGTTCTTC. This translates into CASSVASRANEQFF.

The V and J genes are TRBV10-3 and TRBJ1-2; TRBD1 matches at 7 bases. This CDR3 is 14 amino acids long. V shed 7 bases and J 4 bases; nucleotides not matched to a gene: 9. Germline CDR1 ENHRY, CDR2 SYGVKD. Here the CDR3 reads CAITGQVGGYGYTF. The CDR3 nucleotides read TGTGCCATCACCGGACAGGTTGGTGGCTATGGCTACACCTTC.

This chain uses TRBV4-1 with TRBJ2-7; 7 bases are shared with TRBD1. The CDR3 is 14 amino acids. In germline, CDR1 is MGHRA, CDR2 YSYEKL. V shed 5 bases and J 2 bases; nucleotides not matched to a gene: 6. Here the CDR3 DNA reads TGCGCCAGCAGCGCTCACCAGGGGGCCTACGAGCAGTACTTC. Translating gives CASSAHQGAYEQYF.

The chain carries TRBV12-3 or TRBV12-4 and TRBJ2-1; D not certain. Trimming cost V 3 bases and J 9 bases, with 9 bases left between them. The CDR3 is 12 amino acids. CDR3 coding DNA: TGTGCCAGCAGTTTTGGCCCTGTTGAGCAGTTCTTC. Residues: CASSFGPVEQFF.

V gene TRBV7-2 combines with J gene TRBJ1-6; D gene uncertain. This CDR3 region has 13 residues. Germline V gene data show CDR1 as SGHTA and CDR2 as FQGNSA. The V and J ends lost 3 bases and 11 bases respectively, with 11 bases between them. CDR3 nucleotides: TGTGCCAGCAGCTTCGGACTTAGGACACCCCTCCACTTT. Amino acids: CASSFGLRTPLHF.

V and J are TRBV4-3 and TRBJ1-1, with D unclear. The CDR3 spans 13 residues. Trimming took off 4 bases at V and 0 bases at J, with 6 bases between the two ends. Germline V CDR1 and CDR2: LGHNA, YSLEER. The CDR3 loop is CASSRRLNTEAFF. In nucleotides, the CDR3 is TGCGCCAGCAGCCGTCGTTTGAACACTGAAGCTTTCTTT.

V is TRBV21-1 and J is TRBJ2-7; TRBD2 was called by the table and not checked on the DNA. TRBV21-1 is labeled a pseudogene. The CDR3 loop spans 13 amino acids. In nucleotides, the CDR3 is TGTGCCAGTGGGACTAGTCTATCCTACGAGCAGTACTTC. Amino acids: CASGTSLSYEQYF.

The J gene is TRBJ2-1, the V gene TRBV7-9; 13 nucleotides agree with TRBD2. There are 15 residues in the CDR3. V lost 8 bases and J lost 0; bases outside the gene matches: 1. Per the germline V gene, CDR1 is SEHNR and CDR2 is FQNEAQ (reference sequence). The CDR3 bases are TGTGCCAGCCGACTAGCGGGAGGCTCCTACAATGAGCAGTTCTTC. Translating gives CASRLAGGSYNEQFF.

This clone came up once. J is TRBJ1-1 and V is TRBV29-1; TRBD1 is a possible D gene (5 bases). CDR3 length equals 13 residues. Trimming took 6 bases from V and 3 from J, leaving 14 bases between them. Per germline, CDR1 SQVTM and CDR2 ANQGSEA. The CDR3 DNA is TGCAGCGTCGCCAGGGCTACCGACACTGAAGCTTTCTTT. As protein: CSVARATDTEAFF.

The chain is built from TRBV5-6 and TRBJ2-2; D may be TRBD2 (5 bases). Trimming removed 4 bases at V and 7 bases at J, with 11 bases between. CDR3 size: 13 residues. Germline V gene lookup returns CDR1 SGHDT and CDR2 YYEEEE. Here the CDR3 DNA reads TGTGCCAGCAGCCCTAGCACTCGCGGGGAGCTGTTTTTT. Translation gives CASSPSTRGELFF.

This clone came up a few times. The chain couples TRBV4-1 to TRBJ1-3; maybe TRBD1 (5 bases). The CDR3 loop spans 14 amino acids. Germline V lookup: CDR1 MGHRA, CDR2 YSYEKL. Trimming left V 4 bases short and J 4 bases short, with 11 bases between. CDR3 DNA sequence: TGCGCCAGCAGCCCCGCCGACAGAGGAAACACCATATATTTT. This codes for CASSPADRGNTIYF.

The gene calls are TRBV2 and TRBJ1-6, with D perhaps matching TRBD1 (6 bases). The germline gives CDR1 SNHLY, CDR2 FYNNEI. Trimming left V 4 bases short and J 13 bases short, with 20 bases between. This CDR3 region has 15 residues. CDR3 region: CASSASLTTGPPLHF. CDR3 sequence (DNA): TGTGCCAGCAGTGCCTCCCTTACGACAGGTCCGCCCCTCCACTTT.

This chain uses TRBV29-1 with TRBJ2-1, with TRBD2 matching over 10 bases. The CDR3 sequence is 13 residues long. The germline gives CDR1 SQVTM, CDR2 ANQGSEA. The V and J ends lost 3 bases and 11 bases, in that order; junction bases with no gene match: 7. The CDR3 region has the DNA TGCAGCGTTGATTTGCTAGCGGGAGAGAAGCAGTTCTTC. This encodes CSVDLLAGEKQFF.

The CDR3 nucleotides are TGCGCCAGCAGTATCCGGGAAAACACCGGGGAGCTGTTTTTT. Its protein is CASSIRENTGELFF. The chain joins TRBV10-2 to TRBJ2-2; possible D gene TRBD2, 5 bases. The CDR3 has 14 amino acids. Germline-derived CDR1 and CDR2 are WSHSY and SAAADI. V was clipped by 5 bases and J by 2 bases, with 9 bases between them.

The sample holds one count of this clone. The chain couples TRBV28 to TRBJ1-1; D is uncertain. This CDR3 has 13 amino acids. Germline-derived CDR1 and CDR2 are MDHEN and SYDVKM. The V and J ends lost 5 bases and 3 bases respectively, with 10 bases between them. The CDR3 DNA follows: TGTGCCAGCAGTGGCGGCCAGCACACTGAAGCTTTCTTT. This translates into CASSGGQHTEAFF.

Regarding this clone: Germline and junction disagree at one end, which may indicate a read error. The chain combines TRBV3-1 (or the pseudogene TRBV3-2) with TRBJ2-7, with a tentative D call TRBD2 (7 bases). CDR3 length: 13 amino acids. Per the germline V gene, CDR1 is LGHDT and CDR2 is YNNKEL (reference sequence). In nucleotides, the CDR3 is TGTGCCAGCAGCCTAAAGGGGGGGGAGGGAATGGACTTC. This translates into CASSLKGGEGMDF.

This clone has only a few counts. The chain is built from TRBV19 and TRBJ2-2, with D possibly TRBD2 on 6 matching bases. This CDR3 contains 14 residues. CDR1 is LNHDA, CDR2 SQIVND, per germline (reference sequence). Between the trimmed V and J ends, which lost 5 bases and 6 bases, there was a span of 13 bases. The CDR3 region has the DNA TGTGCCAGTAGTTTCCGGAGGGCCGCCGGGGAGCTGTTTTTT. Encoded protein: CASSFRRAAGELFF.

The chain has TRBV7-2 and TRBJ1-2; D uncertain. From germline, CDR1 is SGHTA and CDR2 FQGNSA. The CDR3 sequence is 17 residues long. The V gene lost 2 bases and the J gene lost 3 bases, with 19 bases spanning the gap. CDR3 bases: TGTGCCAGCAGCTTAAGTGTCTGGGCAGAAGGTCACTATGGCTACACCTTC. This codes for CASSLSVWAEGHYGYTF.

The chain uses TRBV28 and TRBJ1-5, with D possibly TRBD1 on 5 matching bases. Germline V gene lookup returns CDR1 MDHEN and CDR2 SYDVKM. Trimming left V 1 base short and J 5 bases short, with 9 bases between. The CDR3 runs to 14 residues. CDR3: CASSLLGGYQPQHF. CDR3 nucleotides: TGTGCCAGCAGTTTATTGGGGGGGTATCAGCCCCAGCATTTT.

The rearrangement links TRBV19 to TRBJ1-3, with 7 bases that match TRBD1. Germline V lookup: CDR1 LNHDA, CDR2 SQIVND (reference sequence). This CDR3 has 20 residues. The ends lost 3 bases at V and 0 bases at J; junction bases unmatched: 17. The CDR3 bases are TGTGCCAGTAGTATTGGAACGACAGGGACACTTTTACGCTCTGGAAACACCATATATTTT. The encoded protein is CASSIGTTGTLLRSGNTIYF.